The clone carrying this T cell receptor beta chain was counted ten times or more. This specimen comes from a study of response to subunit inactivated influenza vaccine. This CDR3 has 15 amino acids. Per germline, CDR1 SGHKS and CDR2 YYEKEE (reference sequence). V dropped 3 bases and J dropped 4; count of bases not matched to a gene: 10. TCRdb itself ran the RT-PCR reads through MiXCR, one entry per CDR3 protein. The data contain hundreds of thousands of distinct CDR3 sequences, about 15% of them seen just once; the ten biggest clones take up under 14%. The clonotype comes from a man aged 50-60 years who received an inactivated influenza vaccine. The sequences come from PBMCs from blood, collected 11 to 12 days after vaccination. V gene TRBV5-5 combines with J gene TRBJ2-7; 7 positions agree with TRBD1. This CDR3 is CASSSIKGAGYEQYF. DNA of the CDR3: TGTGCCAGCAGCTCGATCAAGGGGGCAGGATACGAGCAGTACTTC.